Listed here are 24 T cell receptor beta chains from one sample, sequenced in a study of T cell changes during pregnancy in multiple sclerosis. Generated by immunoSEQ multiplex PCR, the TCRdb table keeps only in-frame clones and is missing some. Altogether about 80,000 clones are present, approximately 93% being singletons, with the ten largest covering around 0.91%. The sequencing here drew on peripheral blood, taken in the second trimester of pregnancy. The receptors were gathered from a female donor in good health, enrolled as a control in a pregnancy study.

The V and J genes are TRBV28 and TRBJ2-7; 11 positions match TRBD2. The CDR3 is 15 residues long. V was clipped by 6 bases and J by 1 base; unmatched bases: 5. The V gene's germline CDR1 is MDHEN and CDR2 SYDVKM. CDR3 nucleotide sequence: TGTGCCAGCAGAGGCGGACTAGCGGGTTCCTACGAGCAGTACTTC. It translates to CASRGGLAGSYEQYF.

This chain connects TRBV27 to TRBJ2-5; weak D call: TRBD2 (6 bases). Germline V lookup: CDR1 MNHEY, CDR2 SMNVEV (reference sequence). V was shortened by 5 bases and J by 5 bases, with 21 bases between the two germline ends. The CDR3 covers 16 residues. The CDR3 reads CASSPTSKISRETQYF. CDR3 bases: TGTGCCAGCAGTCCAACTAGCAAAATAAGTCGGGAGACCCAGTACTTC.

CDR3: CASSPEVGKQFF. CDR3 coding DNA: TGTGCCAGTAGTCCCGAGGTTGGAAAGCAGTTCTTC. This chain connects TRBV19 to TRBJ2-1; D is uncertain. V was trimmed by 5 bases and J by 11 bases, leaving 13 bases between them. This CDR3 is built from 12 residues. Germline V gene data show CDR1 as LNHDA and CDR2 as SQIVND (reference sequence).

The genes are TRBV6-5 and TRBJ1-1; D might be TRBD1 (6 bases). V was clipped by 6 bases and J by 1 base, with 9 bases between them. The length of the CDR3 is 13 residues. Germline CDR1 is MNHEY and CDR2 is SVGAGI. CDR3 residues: CASRQGQNTEAFF. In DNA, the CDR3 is TGTGCCAGCAGACAGGGCCAGAACACTGAAGCTTTCTTT.

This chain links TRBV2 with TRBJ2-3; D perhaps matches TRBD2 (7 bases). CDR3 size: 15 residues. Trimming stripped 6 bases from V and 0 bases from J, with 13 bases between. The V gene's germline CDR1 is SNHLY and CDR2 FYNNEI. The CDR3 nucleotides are TGTGCCAGCAGGCGGGGGCGACGAAGCACAGATACGCAGTATTTT. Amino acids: CASRRGRRSTDTQYF.

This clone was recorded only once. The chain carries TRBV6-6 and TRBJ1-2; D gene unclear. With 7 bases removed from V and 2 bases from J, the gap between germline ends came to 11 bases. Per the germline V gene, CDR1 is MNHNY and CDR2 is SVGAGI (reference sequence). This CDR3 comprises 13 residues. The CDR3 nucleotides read TGTGCCAGCACCCCCTCGGGGAACTATGGCTACACCTTC. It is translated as CASTPSGNYGYTF.

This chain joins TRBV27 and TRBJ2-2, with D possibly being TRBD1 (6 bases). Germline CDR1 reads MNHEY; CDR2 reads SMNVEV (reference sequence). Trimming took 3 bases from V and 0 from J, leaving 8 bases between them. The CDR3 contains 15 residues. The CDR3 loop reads CASSLGASNTGELFF. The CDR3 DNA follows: TGTGCCAGCAGTTTGGGGGCATCGAACACCGGGGAGCTGTTTTTT.

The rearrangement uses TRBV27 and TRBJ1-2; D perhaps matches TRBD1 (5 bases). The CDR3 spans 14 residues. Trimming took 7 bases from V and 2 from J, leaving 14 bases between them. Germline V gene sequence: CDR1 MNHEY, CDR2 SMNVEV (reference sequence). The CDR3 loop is CASTTHRGNYGYTF. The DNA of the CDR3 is TGTGCCAGCACCACACATCGGGGGAACTATGGCTACACCTTC.

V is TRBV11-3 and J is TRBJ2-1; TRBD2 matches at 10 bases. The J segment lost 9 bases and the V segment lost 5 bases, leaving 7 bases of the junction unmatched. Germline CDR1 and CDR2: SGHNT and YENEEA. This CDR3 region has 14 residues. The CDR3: CASSGLAGVGEQFF. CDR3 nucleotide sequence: TGTGCCAGCAGCGGGCTAGCGGGAGTGGGTGAGCAGTTCTTC.

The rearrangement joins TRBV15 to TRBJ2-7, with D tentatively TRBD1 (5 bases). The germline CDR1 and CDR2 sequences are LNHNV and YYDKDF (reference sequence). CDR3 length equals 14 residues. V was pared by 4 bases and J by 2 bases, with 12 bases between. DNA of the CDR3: TGTGCCACCAGCAACGGACACCGAGCCTACGAGCAGTACTTC. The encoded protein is CATSNGHRAYEQYF.

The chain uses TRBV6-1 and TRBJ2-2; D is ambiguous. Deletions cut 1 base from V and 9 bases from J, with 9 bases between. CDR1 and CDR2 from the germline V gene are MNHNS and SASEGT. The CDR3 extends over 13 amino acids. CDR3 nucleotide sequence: TGTGCCAGCAGTGAAGATGAACACCGGGAGCTGTTTTTT. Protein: CASSEDEHRELFF.

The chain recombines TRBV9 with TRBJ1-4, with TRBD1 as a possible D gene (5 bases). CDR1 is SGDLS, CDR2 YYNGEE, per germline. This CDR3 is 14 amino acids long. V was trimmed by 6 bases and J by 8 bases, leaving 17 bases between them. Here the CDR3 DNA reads TGTGCCAGCACTCTAGGACCAGGGAACGAAAAACTGTTTTTT. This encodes CASTLGPGNEKLFF.

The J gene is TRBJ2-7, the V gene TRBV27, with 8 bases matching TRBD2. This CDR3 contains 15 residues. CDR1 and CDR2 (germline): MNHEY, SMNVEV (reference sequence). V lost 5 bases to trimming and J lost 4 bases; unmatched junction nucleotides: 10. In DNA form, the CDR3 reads TGTGCCAGCAGTGATGTGGCGGGAGGAACTTACGAGCAGTACTTC. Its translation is CASSDVAGGTYEQYF.

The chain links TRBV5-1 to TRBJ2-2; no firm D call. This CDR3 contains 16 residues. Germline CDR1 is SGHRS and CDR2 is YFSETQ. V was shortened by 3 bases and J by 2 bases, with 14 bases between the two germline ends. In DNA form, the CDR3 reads TGCGCCAGCAGCTCGTCTGGGCAGACCAACACCGGGGAGCTGTTTTTT. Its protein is CASSSSGQTNTGELFF.

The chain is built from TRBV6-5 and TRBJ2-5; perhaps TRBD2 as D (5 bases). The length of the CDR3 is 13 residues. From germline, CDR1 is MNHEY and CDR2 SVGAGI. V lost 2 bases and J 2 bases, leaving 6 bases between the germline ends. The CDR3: CASSYTGQETQYF. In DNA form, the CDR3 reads TGTGCCAGCAGTTACACGGGGCAAGAGACCCAGTACTTC.

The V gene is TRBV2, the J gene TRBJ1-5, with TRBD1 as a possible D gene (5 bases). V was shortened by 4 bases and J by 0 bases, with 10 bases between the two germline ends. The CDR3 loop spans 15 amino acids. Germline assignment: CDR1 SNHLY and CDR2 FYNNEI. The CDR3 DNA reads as TGTGCCAGCAGTGGTGGCGGACATAGCAATCAGCCCCAGCATTTT. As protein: CASSGGGHSNQPQHF.

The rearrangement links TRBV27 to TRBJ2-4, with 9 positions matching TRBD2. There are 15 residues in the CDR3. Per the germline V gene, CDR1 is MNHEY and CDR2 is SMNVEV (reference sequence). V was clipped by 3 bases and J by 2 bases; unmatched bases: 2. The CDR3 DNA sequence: TGTGCCAGCAGTTTCGCGGGAGGGCCCAAAAACATTCAGTACTTC. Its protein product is CASSFAGGPKNIQYF.

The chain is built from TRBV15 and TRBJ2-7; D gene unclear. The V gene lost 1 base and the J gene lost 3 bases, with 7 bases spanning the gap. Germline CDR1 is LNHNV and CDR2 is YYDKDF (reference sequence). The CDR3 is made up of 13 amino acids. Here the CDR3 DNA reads TGTGCCACCAGCAGAGGACTGGACTACGAGCAGTACTTC. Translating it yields CATSRGLDYEQYF.

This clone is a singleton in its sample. In DNA form, the CDR3 reads TGTGCCAGCAGTTCCGAGGGGGCAGGAGGAAACACCATATATTTT. Residues: CASSSEGAGGNTIYF. The chain recombines TRBV27 with TRBJ1-3; TRBD1 matches at 7 bases. Trimming took 4 bases from V and 4 from J; bases not matched to a gene: 7. The CDR3 has 15 residues. From germline, CDR1 is MNHEY and CDR2 SMNVEV (reference sequence).

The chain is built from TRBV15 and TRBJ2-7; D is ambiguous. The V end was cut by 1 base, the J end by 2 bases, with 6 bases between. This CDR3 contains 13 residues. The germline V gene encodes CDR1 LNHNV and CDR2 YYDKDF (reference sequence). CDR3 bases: TGTGCCACCAGCAGAGTTGGAGCCTACGAGCAGTACTTC. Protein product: CATSRVGAYEQYF.

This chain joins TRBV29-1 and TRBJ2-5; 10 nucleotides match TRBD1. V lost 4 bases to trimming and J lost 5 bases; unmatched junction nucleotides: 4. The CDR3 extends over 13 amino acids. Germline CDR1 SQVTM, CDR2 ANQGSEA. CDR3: CSVADRGRETQYF. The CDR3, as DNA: TGCAGCGTTGCCGACAGGGGGCGGGAGACCCAGTACTTC.

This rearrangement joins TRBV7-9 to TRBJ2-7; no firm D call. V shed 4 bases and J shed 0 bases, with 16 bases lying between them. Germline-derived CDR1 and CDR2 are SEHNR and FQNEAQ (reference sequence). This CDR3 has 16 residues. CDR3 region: CASSYAGSPSSYEQYF. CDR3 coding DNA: TGTGCCAGCAGCTATGCTGGTAGCCCGAGCTCCTACGAGCAGTACTTC. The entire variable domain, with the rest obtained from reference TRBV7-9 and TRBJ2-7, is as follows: DTGVSQNPRHKITKRGQNVTFRCDPISEHNRLYWYRQTLGQGPEFLTYFQNEAQLEKSRLLSDRFSAERPKGSFSTLEIQRTEQGDSAMYLCASSYAGSPSSYEQYFGPGTRLTVT.

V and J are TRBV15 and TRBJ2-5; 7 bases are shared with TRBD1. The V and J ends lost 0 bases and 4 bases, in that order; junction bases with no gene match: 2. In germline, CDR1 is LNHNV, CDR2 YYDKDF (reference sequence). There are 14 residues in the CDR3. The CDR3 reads CATSRDRQGETQYF. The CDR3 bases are TGTGCCACCAGCAGAGATCGACAGGGAGAGACCCAGTACTTC.

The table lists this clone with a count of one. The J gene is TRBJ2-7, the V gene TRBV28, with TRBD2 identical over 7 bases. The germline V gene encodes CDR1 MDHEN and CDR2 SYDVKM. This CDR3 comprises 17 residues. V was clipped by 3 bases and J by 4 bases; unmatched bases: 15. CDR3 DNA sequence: TGTGCCAGCAGTTTCCCACCCTTGGGCGGGAGTGTTTACGAGCAGTACTTC. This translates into CASSFPPLGGSVYEQYF.